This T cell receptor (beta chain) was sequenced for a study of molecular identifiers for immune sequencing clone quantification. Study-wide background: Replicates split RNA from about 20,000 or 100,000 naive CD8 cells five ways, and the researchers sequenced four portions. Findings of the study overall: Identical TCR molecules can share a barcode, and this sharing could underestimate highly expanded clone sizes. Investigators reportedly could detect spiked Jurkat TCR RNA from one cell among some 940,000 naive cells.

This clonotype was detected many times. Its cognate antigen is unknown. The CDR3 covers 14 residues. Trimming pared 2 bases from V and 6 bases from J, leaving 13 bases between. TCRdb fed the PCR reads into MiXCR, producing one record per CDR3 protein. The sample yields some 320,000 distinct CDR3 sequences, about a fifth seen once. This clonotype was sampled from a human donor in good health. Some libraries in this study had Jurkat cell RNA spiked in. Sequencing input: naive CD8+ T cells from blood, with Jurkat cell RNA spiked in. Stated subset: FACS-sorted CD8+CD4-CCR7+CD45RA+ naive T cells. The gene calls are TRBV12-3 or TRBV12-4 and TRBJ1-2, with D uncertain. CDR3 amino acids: CASSLLGLVHGYTF. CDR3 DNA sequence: TGTGCCAGCAGTTTACTGGGGTTAGTGCATGGCTACACCTTC.